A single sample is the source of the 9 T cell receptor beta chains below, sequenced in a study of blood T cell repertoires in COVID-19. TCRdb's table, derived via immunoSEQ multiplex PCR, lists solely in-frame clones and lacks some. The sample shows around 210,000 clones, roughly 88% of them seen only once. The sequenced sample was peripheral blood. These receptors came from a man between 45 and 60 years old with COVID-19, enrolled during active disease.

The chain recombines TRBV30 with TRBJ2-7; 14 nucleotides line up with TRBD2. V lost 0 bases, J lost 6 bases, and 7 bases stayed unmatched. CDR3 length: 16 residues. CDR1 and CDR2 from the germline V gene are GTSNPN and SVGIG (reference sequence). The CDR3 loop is CAWSVRLAGGRTEQYF. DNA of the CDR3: TGTGCCTGGAGTGTAAGACTAGCGGGAGGGAGGACCGAGCAGTACTTC. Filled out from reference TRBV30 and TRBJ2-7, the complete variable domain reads SQTIHQWPATLVQPVGSPLSLECTVEGTSNPNLYWYRQAAGRGLQLLFYSVGIGQISSEVPQNLSASRPQDRQFILSSKKLLLSDSGFYLCAWSVRLAGGRTEQYFGPGTRLTVT.

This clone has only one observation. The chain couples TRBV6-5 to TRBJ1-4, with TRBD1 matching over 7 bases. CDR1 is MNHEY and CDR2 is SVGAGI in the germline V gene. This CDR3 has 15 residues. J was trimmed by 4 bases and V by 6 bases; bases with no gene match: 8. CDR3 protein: CASRATGQHNEKLFF. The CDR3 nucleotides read TGTGCCAGCAGGGCTACGGGACAGCATAATGAAAAACTGTTTTTT.

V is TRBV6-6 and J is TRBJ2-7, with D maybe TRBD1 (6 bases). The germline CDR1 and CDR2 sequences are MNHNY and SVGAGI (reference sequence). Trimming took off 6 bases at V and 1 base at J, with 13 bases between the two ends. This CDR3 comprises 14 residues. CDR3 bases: TGTGCCAGCAGCCCCCAACAGGGTTCCTACGAGCAGTACTTC. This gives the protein CASSPQQGSYEQYF.

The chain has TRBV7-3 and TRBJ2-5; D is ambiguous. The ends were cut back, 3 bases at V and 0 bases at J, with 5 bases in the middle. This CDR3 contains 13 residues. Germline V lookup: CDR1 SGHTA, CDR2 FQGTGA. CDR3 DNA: TGTGCCAGCAGCTTCAGAAACCAAGAGACCCAGTACTTC. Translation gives CASSFRNQETQYF.

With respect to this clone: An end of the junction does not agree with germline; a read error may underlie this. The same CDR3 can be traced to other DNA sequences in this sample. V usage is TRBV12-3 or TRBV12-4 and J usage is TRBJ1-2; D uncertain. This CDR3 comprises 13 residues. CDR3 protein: CASSYTGSYGYTF. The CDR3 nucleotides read TGTGCCAGTAGTTACACCGGGAGCTATGGCTACACCTTC.

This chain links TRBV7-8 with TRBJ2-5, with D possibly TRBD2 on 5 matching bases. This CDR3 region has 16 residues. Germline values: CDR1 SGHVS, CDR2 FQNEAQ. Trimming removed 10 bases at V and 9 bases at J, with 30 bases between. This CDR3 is CAISSRTAERTLAQYF. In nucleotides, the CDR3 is TGTGCCATCTCATCCCGGACTGCAGAACGAACTCTGGCCCAGTACTTC. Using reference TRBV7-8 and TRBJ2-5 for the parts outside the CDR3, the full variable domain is GAGVSQSPRYKVAKRGQDVALRCDPISGHVSLFWYQQALGQGPEFLTYFQNEAQLDKSGLPSDRFFAERPEGSVSTLKIQRTQQEDSAVYLCAISSRTAERTLAQYFGPGTRLLVL.

CDR3 coding DNA: TGTGCCAGCAGCGTAGTTGGGGGGGGCACTGAAGCTTTCTTT. Protein: CASSVVGGGTEAFF. The J gene is TRBJ1-1, the V gene TRBV9; D is perhaps TRBD1 (5 bases). The CDR3 totals 14 residues. Between the trimmed V and J ends, which lost 0 bases and 4 bases, there was a span of 10 bases. CDR1 is SGDLS and CDR2 is YYNGEE in the germline V gene.

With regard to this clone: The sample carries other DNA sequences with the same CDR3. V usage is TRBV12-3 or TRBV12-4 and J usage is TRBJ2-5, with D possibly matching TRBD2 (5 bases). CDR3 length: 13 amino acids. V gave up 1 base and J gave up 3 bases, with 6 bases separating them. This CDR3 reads CASSLGGEETQYF. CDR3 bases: TGTGCCAGCAGTTTAGGGGGAGAAGAGACCCAGTACTTC.

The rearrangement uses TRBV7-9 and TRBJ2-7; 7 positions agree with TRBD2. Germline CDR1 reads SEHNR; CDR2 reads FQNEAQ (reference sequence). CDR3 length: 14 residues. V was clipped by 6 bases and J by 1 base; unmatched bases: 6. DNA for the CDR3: TGTGCCAGCAGTTCCGGACTAGTGTCCTACGAGCAGTACTTC. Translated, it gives CASSSGLVSYEQYF.